These 23 T cell receptor beta chains were all obtained from the same sample, sequenced in a study of technical replicates of blood from a few donors. TCRdb's table, derived via immunoSEQ multiplex PCR, lists solely in-frame clones and lacks some. Of tens of thousands of clones listed, around 96% are singletons. Specimen: T cells isolated from PBMCs. All receptors come from a human donor in good health.

J is TRBJ2-7 and V is TRBV18, with D possibly matching TRBD1 (5 bases). The CDR3 has 13 amino acids. V gave up 3 bases and J gave up 0 bases, with 6 bases separating them. Germline V gives CDR1 KGHSH, CDR2 LQKENI. The CDR3 is CASSPGRSYEQYF. The DNA for the CDR3 is TGTGCCAGCTCACCGGGGCGCTCCTACGAGCAGTACTTC.

The V and J genes are TRBV9 and TRBJ1-3; tentatively, D is TRBD1 (6 bases). Germline CDR1 and CDR2: SGDLS and YYNGEE. This CDR3 contains 16 residues. Trimming left V 3 bases short and J 3 bases short, with 16 bases between. The CDR3 nucleotides are TGTGCCAGCAGCGATGGGGGGGGCGCAAGTGGAAACACCATATATTTT. This translates into CASSDGGGASGNTIYF. Full variable domain (remainder filled in from reference TRBV9 and TRBJ1-3): DSGVTQTPKHLITATGQRVTLRCSPRSGDLSVYWYQQSLDQGLQFLIQYYNGEERAKGNILERFSAQQFPDLHSELNLSSLELGDSALYFCASSDGGGASGNTIYFGEGSWLTVV.

The V and J genes are TRBV2 and TRBJ2-1; 8 bases match TRBD1. Germline CDR1 SNHLY, CDR2 FYNNEI. The CDR3 loop spans 14 amino acids. The J segment lost 8 bases and the V segment lost 5 bases, leaving 8 bases of the junction unmatched. The CDR3 bases are TGTGCCAGCAGTAAGCGGACAGGGACTGATGAGCAGTTCTTC. It specifies CASSKRTGTDEQFF.

The rearrangement uses TRBV10-3 and TRBJ2-7; weak D call: TRBD1 (6 bases). CDR1 is ENHRY, CDR2 SYGVKD, per germline. V was cut by 0 bases and J by 0 bases, with 12 bases left in between. The CDR3 length is 16 residues. This CDR3 reads CAISESIQGSSYEQYF. In nucleotides, the CDR3 is TGTGCCATCAGTGAGTCTATACAGGGAAGCTCCTACGAGCAGTACTTC.

The rearrangement links TRBV9 to TRBJ2-7; tentative D call: TRBD1 (5 bases). This CDR3 has 12 amino acids. Germline V gives CDR1 SGDLS, CDR2 YYNGEE. Trimming left V 4 bases short and J 6 bases short, with 11 bases between. The CDR3 loop is CASSLTDTEQYF. The DNA of the CDR3 is TGTGCCAGCAGCCTGACAGACACCGAGCAGTACTTC.

A single count supports this clone. The chain employs TRBV7-8 and TRBJ1-2, with D uncertain. Germline V gene sequence: CDR1 SGHVS, CDR2 FQNEAQ. Trimming took 2 bases from V and 4 from J, leaving 11 bases between them. The CDR3 runs to 14 residues. CDR3 coding DNA: TGTGCCAGCAGCTTACGAGAAGATTCCTATGGCTACACCTTC. This encodes CASSLREDSYGYTF.

V and J are TRBV5-1 and TRBJ2-3; TRBD1 aligns across 8 bases. CDR1 is SGHRS, CDR2 YFSETQ, per germline. The CDR3 runs 15 residues. Unmatched junction bases numbered 5, after V lost 4 bases and J lost 1 base. For the CDR3, the DNA is TGCGCCAGCAGCGTAGCGACAGGGGGCACAGATACGCAGTATTTT. This gives the protein CASSVATGGTDTQYF.

The chain has TRBV7-9 and TRBJ1-2, with D perhaps TRBD1 (5 bases). The ends were cut back, 4 bases at V and 4 bases at J, with 19 bases in the middle. This CDR3 is built from 16 residues. Germline CDR1 SEHNR, CDR2 FQNEAQ (reference sequence). The CDR3 DNA reads TGTGCCAGCAGCTCCTCAGGGAATACACCCCTCTATGGCTACACCTTC. Its translation: CASSSSGNTPLYGYTF.

This chain links TRBV7-3 with TRBJ2-5, with D possibly matching TRBD2 (5 bases). This CDR3 is built from 14 residues. V lost 5 bases to trimming and J lost 5 bases, with 15 bases between them. Looked up from germline, CDR1 is SGHTA and CDR2 is FQGTGA. The CDR3 reads CASSPMRASETQYF. In nucleotides, the CDR3 is TGTGCCAGCAGCCCCATGAGGGCTTCCGAGACCCAGTACTTC.

The chain has TRBV6-5 and TRBJ1-4; D is possibly TRBD1 (6 bases). The germline V gene encodes CDR1 MNHEY and CDR2 SVGAGI. V lost 5 bases, J lost 8 bases, and 15 bases lay in between. This CDR3 spans 14 amino acids. CDR3 region: CASSRAGEKEKLFF. CDR3 nucleotide sequence: TGTGCCAGCAGTCGGGCAGGGGAAAAGGAAAAACTGTTTTTT.

This chain links TRBV19 with TRBJ1-2; D perhaps matches TRBD1 (6 bases). The CDR3 has 14 amino acids. With 4 bases removed from V and 4 bases from J, the gap between germline ends came to 13 bases. Germline V CDR1 and CDR2: LNHDA, SQIVND (reference sequence). The CDR3 DNA reads as TGTGCCAGTAGTAAACAGGGCACCGGCTATGGCTACACCTTC. It specifies CASSKQGTGYGYTF.

CDR3 bases: TGTGCCAGCATTATCGGCAGGGGATACACCGGGGAGCTGTTTTTT. Amino acid sequence: CASIIGRGYTGELFF. This chain connects TRBV6-1 to TRBJ2-2, with D tentatively TRBD1 (6 bases). Trimming shortened V by 7 bases and J by 3 bases, and 15 bases separated the two germline ends. The CDR3 is 15 amino acids. From germline, CDR1 is MNHNS and CDR2 SASEGT.

This chain connects TRBV19 to TRBJ2-3; no firm D call. V lost 1 base to trimming and J lost 6 bases, with 11 bases between them. Germline CDR1 and CDR2: LNHDA and SQIVND (reference sequence). The CDR3 loop spans 14 amino acids. The CDR3 coding sequence is TGTGCCAGTAGTATAGTGAACTCTAGGGATACGCAGTATTTT. Encoded protein: CASSIVNSRDTQYF. Together with reference TRBV19 and TRBJ2-3, the CDR3 gives the full variable domain: DGGITQSPKYLFRKEGQNVTLSCEQNLNHDAMYWYRQDPGQGLRLIYYSQIVNDFQKGDIAEGYSVSREKKESFPLTVTSAQKNPTAFYLCASSIVNSRDTQYFGPGTRLTVL.

J is TRBJ2-2 and V is TRBV5-6; 8 bases fit TRBD2. V dropped 2 bases and J dropped 3; count of bases not matched to a gene: 3. Germline CDR1 SGHDT, CDR2 YYEEEE. This CDR3 is 15 amino acids long. Here the CDR3 DNA reads TGTGCCAGCAGCTTAAGCGGGAGTTACACCGGGGAGCTGTTTTTT. This sequence encodes CASSLSGSYTGELFF.

The gene calls are TRBV7-8 and TRBJ2-3; TRBD2 matches 13 bases. The trim removed 2 bases at V and 2 bases at J, leaving 7 bases unmatched. This CDR3 comprises 18 residues. Germline loops: CDR1 SGHVS, CDR2 FQNEAQ. The CDR3 DNA sequence: TGTGCCAGCAGCTTAAGCCCCGGACTAGCGGGAGACACAGATACGCAGTATTTT. Translated: CASSLSPGLAGDTDTQYF.

This rearrangement joins TRBV27 to TRBJ2-7; 10 bases fit TRBD1. With 6 bases clipped from V and 6 bases from J, the junction kept 11 bases outside the gene matches. This CDR3 has 15 amino acids. Germline V CDR1 and CDR2: MNHEY, SMNVEV (reference sequence). This CDR3 is CASSPPGQGIREQYF. In nucleotides, the CDR3 is TGTGCCAGCAGCCCTCCGGGACAGGGGATCCGCGAGCAGTACTTC.

V is TRBV27 and J is TRBJ2-1, with 13 bases aligning to TRBD2. Germline-derived CDR1 and CDR2 are MNHEY and SMNVEV (reference sequence). CDR3 size: 17 residues. With V trimmed by 5 bases and J by 7 bases, 11 bases remained unmatched. The CDR3 here is CASSPSWATSGRNEQFF. In DNA form, the CDR3 reads TGTGCCAGCAGTCCCTCTTGGGCGACTAGCGGGAGGAATGAGCAGTTCTTC.

The CDR3 here is CSVGQRLAGDNEQFF. CDR3 DNA sequence: TGCAGCGTCGGTCAAAGGCTAGCGGGGGACAATGAGCAGTTCTTC. The chain uses TRBV29-1 and TRBJ2-1; 10 bases are shared with TRBD2. The junction had 10 bases not matched to a gene; V was cut back by 6 bases and J by 5 bases. There are 15 residues in the CDR3. Germline V gene data show CDR1 as SQVTM and CDR2 as ANQGSEA.

As to this clone: Compared with germline, one end of the junction differs, possibly owing to a read error. This sequence joins TRBV7-7 and TRBJ2-7; D unresolved. The V gene's germline CDR1 is SSHAT and CDR2 FNYEAQ (reference sequence). CDR3 length: 13 residues. CDR3 loop: CASSLDVGGRQYF. CDR3 in DNA: TGTGCTAGCAGCCTAGATGTTGGTGGGCGGCAGTACTTC.

The chain combines TRBV7-8 with TRBJ2-1; no clear D. Trimming shortened V by 1 base and J by 2 bases, and 12 bases separated the two germline ends. The germline V gene encodes CDR1 SGHVS and CDR2 FQNEAQ. CDR3 size: 16 residues. CDR3 region: CASSLDAGAAYNEQFF. For the CDR3, the DNA is TGTGCCAGCAGCTTAGATGCCGGAGCAGCCTACAATGAGCAGTTCTTC.

This sequence joins TRBV27 and TRBJ2-3, with 8 nucleotides matching TRBD2. The CDR3 extends over 16 amino acids. The V gene's germline CDR1 is MNHEY and CDR2 SMNVEV (reference sequence). V shed 4 bases, J shed 4 bases, and the junction held 10 bases outside the gene matches. Here the CDR3 DNA reads TGTGCCAGCAGTTCCCAAAGCGGGAGAATCGCAGATACGCAGTATTTT. Translating gives CASSSQSGRIADTQYF.

The chain links TRBV5-1 to TRBJ2-7, with 13 bases lining up with TRBD2. The CDR3 covers 14 residues. CDR1 and CDR2 (germline): SGHRS, YFSETQ. V dropped 1 base and J dropped 6; count of bases not matched to a gene: 1. The DNA of the CDR3 is TGCGCCAGCAGCTTGTGGACTAGCGGGAGCGAGCAGTACTTC. This translates into CASSLWTSGSEQYF.

This clone was counted between two and nine times. The sample has other DNA sequences that encode this CDR3 too. This chain connects TRBV27 to TRBJ1-5, with TRBD1 identical over 7 bases. With 2 bases clipped from V and 10 bases from J, the junction kept 5 bases outside the gene matches. Germline CDR1 and CDR2: MNHEY and SMNVEV (reference sequence). This CDR3 is built from 13 residues. The CDR3 nucleotides read TGTGCCAGCAGTTTAGACAGGGTTCGTCCCCAGCATTTT. Translation gives CASSLDRVRPQHF.